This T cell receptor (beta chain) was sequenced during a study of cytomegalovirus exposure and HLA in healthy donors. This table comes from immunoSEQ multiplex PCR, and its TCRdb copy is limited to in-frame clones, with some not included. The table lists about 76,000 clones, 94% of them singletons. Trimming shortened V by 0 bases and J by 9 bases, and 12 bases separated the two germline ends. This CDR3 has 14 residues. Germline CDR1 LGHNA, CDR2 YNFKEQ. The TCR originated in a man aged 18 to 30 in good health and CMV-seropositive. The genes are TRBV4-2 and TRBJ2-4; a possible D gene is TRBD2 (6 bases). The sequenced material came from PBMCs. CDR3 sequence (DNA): TGTGCCAGCAGCCAAGATAGGACTACCCCCATTCAGTACTTC. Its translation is CASSQDRTTPIQYF.